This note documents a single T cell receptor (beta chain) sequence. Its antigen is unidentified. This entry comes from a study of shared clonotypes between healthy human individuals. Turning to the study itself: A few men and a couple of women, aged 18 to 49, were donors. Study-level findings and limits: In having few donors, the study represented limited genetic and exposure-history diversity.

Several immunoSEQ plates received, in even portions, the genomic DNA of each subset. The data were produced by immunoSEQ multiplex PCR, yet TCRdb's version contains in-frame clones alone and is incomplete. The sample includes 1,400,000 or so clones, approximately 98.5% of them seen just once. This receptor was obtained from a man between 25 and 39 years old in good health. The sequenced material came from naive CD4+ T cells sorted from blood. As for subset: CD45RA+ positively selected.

The CDR3, as DNA: TGTGCCAGCAGCGCAGGGACAGCCGGGACAGATACGCAGTATTTT. It yields the protein CASSAGTAGTDTQYF. The V call is TRBV5-4, the J call TRBJ2-3; 7 nucleotides line up with TRBD1. The CDR3 loop spans 15 amino acids. V trimming: 4 bases; J trimming: 3 bases; junction bases outside the gene matches: 8. Germline-derived CDR1 and CDR2 are SGHNT and YYREEE (reference sequence).